This TCR beta chain is from a study of cytomegalovirus exposure and HLA in healthy donors (dated by TCRdb to 2016 to 2017). As for the study more broadly: An earlier analysis of 550 to 700 of the donors reported more than 250 Gb of sequence data and roughly 100 million unique TCR beta sequences from about 179 million T cells. An early release covering roughly 580 HLA-typed donors comprised around 300 gigabases of sequencing data and around 85 million unique TCR sequences. Among the 398 genotyped donors, approximately 82% belonged to the genetic ancestry cluster associated with self-reported Caucasian donors. The aim of the study was to test whether cataloging public T cell receptors could identify signatures of past pathogen exposure. Using immunosequencing, the study profiled T cell repertoires from fewer than 700 subjects and related those repertoires to cytomegalovirus serostatus. Along with the roughly 710-subject first cohort, a separate validation cohort of more than 90 different subjects was used. To predict cytomegalovirus infection status, the study brought together high-throughput TCR immunosequencing, statistical association of individual TCRs with disease status, and machine learning. To study patterns of TCR occurrence, a later analysis re-analyzed previously published TCR beta repertoires from under 750 donors and added high-resolution HLA genotyping. Rather than drawing on any new phenotypic data, the later analysis identified candidate immune exposures from TCR beta sequences and the way those sequences occurred across donors. In an earlier analysis of about 590 of the donors, high-throughput TCR beta sequencing was used to judge whether each TCR beta V gene segment behaved as functional or pseudogenic. Alongside the repertoire data, information on donor age, sex, ethnicity and CMV serostatus was compiled. Genome-wide SNP genotypes for about 65% of the roughly 670 donors were used in a later genetic analysis, which treated that subset as a discovery cohort. Every repertoire in the discovery cohort had been generated on one and the same sequencing platform. HLA typing included class I and class II loci at four-digit resolution. The number of donors typed differed by locus, with about 629-630 for A, B, C, DRB1 and DQB1, 522 for DQA1, over 600 for DPA1, and around 460 for DPB1. Four to six DR-DQ haplotypes were handled as single units for association and clustering, since linkage in the cohort was strong. Among 300 to 500 genotyped donors of the cohort, an average of approximately 220,000 unique TCR beta nucleotide sequences was sequenced per donor, of which 15% to 20% were non-productive.

To note about this clone: The target of this receptor is not known. No much larger clone is present one base from it, and per-base qualities are unavailable.

Overall study results and their limits: According to a later analysis, most CMV-associated TCR beta chains appeared to be HLA-restricted, and the HLA associations seemed to be driven largely by CMV exposure. Sequencing depth was assumed to be roughly uniform across donors in the presence/absence analyses, though that assumption may not hold. A total of 150 to 200 TCR beta chains were listed by the study as associated with cytomegalovirus. HLA typing was unavailable for some donors at each locus, so association tests used only the typed subset. This cohort had only TCR beta chains sequenced, and the lack of alpha or paired-chain data limited which features could be detected. According to the authors, the approach could potentially be generalized to other disease states and immunological phenotypes. The classifier was reported to diagnose cytomegalovirus status with high specificity and sensitivity in both the original and validation cohorts. A later analysis found that TCR association rates varied across HLA loci, with DRB1 alleles showing the most associated TCRs and HLA-C alleles the fewest. Because counts were too low, 15 or so rarely observed V segments, including chromosome 9 orphons, were excluded from the earlier analysis of around 640 of the donors. A later genetic analysis associated a missense DCLRE1C variant with V-gene and J-gene trimming of TCR beta chains, and an independent cohort replicated the association. For the cohort, immune exposure information was limited to CMV serostatus. Compared with equally common non-associated chains, HLA-associated TCR beta chains in a later analysis were more clonally expanded and had lower generation probabilities. In a later genetic analysis, fewer N-insertions in productive TCRs were reported among donors in an Asian-associated ancestry cluster than the roughly 700-donor mean. The sequencing pipeline was judged likely to have produced a cluster of highly shared sequence variants as a technical artifact. Linkage disequilibrium might explain the correlated functional status among segregating V segments, but an unknown experimental factor could not be excluded. A later analysis associated approximately 17,000 TCR beta sequences with specific HLA alleles at a false discovery rate of 0.05. In an earlier analysis of 587 of the donors, most TCR beta V segments were observed in productive rearrangements about 90% or about 30% of the time, broadly matching IMGT annotations. Most TCR sequences were seen in very few donors, while some public TCRs were found in many individuals. Assigning TCR associations to individual alleles was difficult when HLA alleles, especially DR and DQ, strongly co-occurred. A further reported finding was that TCR beta sequences accurately predicted the HLA-A and HLA-B alleles for most subjects in the first cohort. Some IMGT-functional V segments, including TRBV6-2 and TRBV6-3, could not be distinguished by the 87-base-pair reads and were therefore excluded. In vitro tests confirmed that a few of the cytomegalovirus-associated TCR beta chains recognize cytomegalovirus antigens. In a later analysis, several top co-occurrence clusters were reported to appear linked to parvovirus B19, influenza, CMV and Epstein-Barr virus.

The germline ends are 11 bases apart after V is trimmed by 3 bases and J by 2 bases. Taken from the germline V gene, the CDR1 and CDR2 loops are KGHSH and LQKENI. The CDR3, cysteine through phenylalanine, is 14 amino acids long. Only CDR3 DNA is held: 42 bases, read in frame from base 1. The cohort consisted of some 730 healthy bone marrow donors. Cohort members were all nominally healthy when sampled, although unrecorded immune exposures were likely present. The donor was CMV seropositive and was included in the group of 300 or so seropositive cohort members. A peripheral blood sample was provided by each donor, and peripheral blood mononuclear cells were used for TCR beta sequencing. The Qiagen DNeasy Blood Extraction Kit was used to extract genomic DNA from the blood cell samples. The method behind the library was the immunoSEQ multiplex PCR assay. The multiplex PCR relied on a mix of 60 forward primers for TCR Vbeta segments and 13 reverse primers for TCR Jbeta segments. Amplification of the CDR3 region of rearranged TCR beta genes was performed with a multiplex PCR assay on genomic DNA. The Illumina HiSeq System was used to sequence the amplified TCR beta libraries as 87-base-pair reads. Per the authors' processing: Across the 600 to 700 repertoires, a later analysis counted 80 million or so unique TCR beta chains, roughly 11 million of which were shared by at least two donors. Raw reads were error-corrected and collapsed into unique sequences by a nearest-neighbor algorithm in which closely related sequences were merged to remove PCR and sequencing errors. Alignment of CDR3 sequences to IMGT reference sequences was used to assign V, D and J gene segments. Each retained sequence needed at least a six-nucleotide match to both a V gene segment and a J gene segment. Rearrangements were called productive when the CDR3 lacked stop codons and stayed in frame with V and J; all others were non-productive. Following IMGT convention, CDR3 was defined as the stretch from the second conserved V-encoded cysteine up to the conserved J-encoded phenylalanine. The earlier analysis of about 640 of the donors excluded any sequence lacking an unambiguous match to a single V gene segment. An earlier analysis of a few hundred of the donors called V segments functional above 56.7% productive rearrangements and segregating when the between-donor standard deviation exceeded 5%. A statistical classification framework was built for diagnosing cytomegalovirus status from the catalog of TCR beta chain sequences. In a later analysis, TCR nucleotide sequences were compared against IMGT/GENE-DB human TR gene sequences so that V and J genes could be assigned. A later analysis assigned CDR3 sequences and most-parsimonious VDJ recombination scenarios with the TCRdist pipeline. In a later analysis, each TCR beta chain was defined by its CDR3 amino acid sequence together with its V-gene family, and reads without a unique V-gene family were excluded. As a way to deal with suspected cross-contamination and a sequencing artifact, a later analysis dropped 450 to 600 nucleotide sequences that were highly shared and had low generation probability. For each public chain, a later analysis derived a clonal expansion index from normalized ranks of inferred template counts within each repertoire. A later analysis computed generation probabilities with a VDJ recombination model fitted to out-of-frame rearrangements, and checked the results against IGoR. A later analysis scored TCR-TCR, TCR-HLA and TCR-CMV co-occurrence with hypergeometric tests, applying a repertoire-size bias correction to TCR pairs. In a later analysis, false discovery rates were estimated by permuting HLA or CMV assignments 20 times. In a later analysis, co-occurring TCRs were grouped using DBSCAN, with TCRdist sequence similarity added in when clustering inside HLA-allele-positive subsets. Co-occurrence clustering excluded repertoires with fewer than 30,000 or more than 120,000 public chains, plus five with anomalous nucleotide sharing. Not all clones reach the TCRdb copy of this immuneACCESS table, which keeps in-frame sequences only. Checked studies attribute under half of the gap to unresolved V genes and leave the rest unexplained. From that table come the V and J calls and clone size; the DNA was used to work out D and trimming. This sample has 150,000 to 200,000 clones in its table, and 60% to 85% of those were observed once. Jointly, the top ten make up 2.5% to 3% of the sample.

Here the chain combines TRBV18 and TRBJ2-7; TRBD1 could be the D gene, as 6 bases match. The TCR sequence derives from a woman between 45 and 65 years old in good health and CMV-seropositive. Material for sequencing was PBMCs. The CDR3 reads CASSPSRGAYEQYF. The sequenced DNA: TGTGCCAGCTCACCGTCCAGGGGCGCCTACGAGCAGTACTTC.